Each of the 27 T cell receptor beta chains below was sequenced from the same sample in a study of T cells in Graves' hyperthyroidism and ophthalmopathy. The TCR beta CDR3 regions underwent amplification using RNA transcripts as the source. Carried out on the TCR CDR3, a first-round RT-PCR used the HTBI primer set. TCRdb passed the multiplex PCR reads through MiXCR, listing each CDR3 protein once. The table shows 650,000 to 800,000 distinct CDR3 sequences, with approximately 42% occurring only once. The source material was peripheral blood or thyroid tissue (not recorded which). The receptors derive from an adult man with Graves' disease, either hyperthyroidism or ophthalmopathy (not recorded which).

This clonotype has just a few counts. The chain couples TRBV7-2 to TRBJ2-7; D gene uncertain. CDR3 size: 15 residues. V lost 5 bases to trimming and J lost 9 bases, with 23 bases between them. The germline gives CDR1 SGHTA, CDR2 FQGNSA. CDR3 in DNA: TGTGCCAGCAGCCGTACAGAAACCCTACGAGTGCGGCAGTACTTC. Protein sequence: CASSRTETLRVRQYF.

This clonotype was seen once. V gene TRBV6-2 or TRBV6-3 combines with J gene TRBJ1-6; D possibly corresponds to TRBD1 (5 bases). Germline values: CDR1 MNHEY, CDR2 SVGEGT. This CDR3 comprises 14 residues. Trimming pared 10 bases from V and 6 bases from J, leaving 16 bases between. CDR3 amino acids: CATKIAGFNSPLHF. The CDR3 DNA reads TGTGCCACGAAGATAGCAGGGTTTAATTCACCCCTCCACTTT.

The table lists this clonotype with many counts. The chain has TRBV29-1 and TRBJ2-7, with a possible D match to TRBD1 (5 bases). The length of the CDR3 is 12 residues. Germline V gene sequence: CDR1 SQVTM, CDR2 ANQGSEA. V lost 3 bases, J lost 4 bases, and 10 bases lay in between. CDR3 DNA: TGCAGCGTTGAGGCAGGGCGTTACGAGCAGTACTTC. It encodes CSVEAGRYEQYF.

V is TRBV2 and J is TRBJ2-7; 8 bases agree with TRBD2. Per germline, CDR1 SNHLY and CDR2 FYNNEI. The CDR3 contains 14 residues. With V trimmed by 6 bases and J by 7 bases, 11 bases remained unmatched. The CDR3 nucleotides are TGTGCCAGCAGGGGACTAGGAGTCACCGGGGAGCAGTACTTC. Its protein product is CASRGLGVTGEQYF.

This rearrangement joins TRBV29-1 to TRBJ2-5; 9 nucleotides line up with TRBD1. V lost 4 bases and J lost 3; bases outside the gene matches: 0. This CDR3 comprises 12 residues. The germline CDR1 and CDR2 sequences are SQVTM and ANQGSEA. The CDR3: CSVGTGEETQYF. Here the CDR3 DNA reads TGCAGCGTTGGGACAGGGGAAGAGACCCAGTACTTC.

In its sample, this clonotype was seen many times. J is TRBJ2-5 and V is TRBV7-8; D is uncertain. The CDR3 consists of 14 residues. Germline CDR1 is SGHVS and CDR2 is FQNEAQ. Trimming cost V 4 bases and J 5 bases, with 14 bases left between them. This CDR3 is CASSSSWVAETQYF. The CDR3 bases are TGTGCCAGCAGCTCGAGCTGGGTGGCGGAGACCCAGTACTTC. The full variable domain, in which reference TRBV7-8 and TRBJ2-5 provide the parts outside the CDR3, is GAGVSQSPRYKVAKRGQDVALRCDPISGHVSLFWYQQALGQGPEFLTYFQNEAQLDKSGLPSDRFFAERPEGSVSTLKIQRTQQEDSAVYLCASSSSWVAETQYFGPGTRLLVL.

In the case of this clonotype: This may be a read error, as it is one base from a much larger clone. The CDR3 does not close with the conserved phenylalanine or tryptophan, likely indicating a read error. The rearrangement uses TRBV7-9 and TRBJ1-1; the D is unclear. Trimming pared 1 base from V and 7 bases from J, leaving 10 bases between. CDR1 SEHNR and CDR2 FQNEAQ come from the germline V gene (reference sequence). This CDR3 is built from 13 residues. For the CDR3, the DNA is TGTGCCAGCAGCTTAGATCGTGGAGGTGAAGCTTTCTCT. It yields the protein CASSLDRGGEAFS.

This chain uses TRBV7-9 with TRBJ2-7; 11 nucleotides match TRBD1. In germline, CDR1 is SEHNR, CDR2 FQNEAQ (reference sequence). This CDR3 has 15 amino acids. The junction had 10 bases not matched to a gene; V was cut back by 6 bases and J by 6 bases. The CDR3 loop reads CASSVADRGPGEQYF. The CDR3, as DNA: TGTGCCAGCAGTGTCGCGGACAGGGGGCCCGGCGAGCAGTACTTC.

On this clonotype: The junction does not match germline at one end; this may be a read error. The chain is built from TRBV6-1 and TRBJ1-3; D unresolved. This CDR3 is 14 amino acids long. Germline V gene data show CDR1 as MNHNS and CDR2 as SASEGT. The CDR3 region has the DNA TGTGCCAGCAGTGAACGGGAAACTGGAAACCCCATATATTTT. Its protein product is CASSERETGNPIYF.

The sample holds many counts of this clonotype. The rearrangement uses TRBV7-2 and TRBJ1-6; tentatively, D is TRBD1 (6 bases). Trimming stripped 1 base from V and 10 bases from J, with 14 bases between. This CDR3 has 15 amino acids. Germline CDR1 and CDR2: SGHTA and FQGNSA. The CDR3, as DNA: TGTGCCAGCAGCTTAGGGCAGGGGCTGGGATCACCCCTCCACTTT. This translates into CASSLGQGLGSPLHF.

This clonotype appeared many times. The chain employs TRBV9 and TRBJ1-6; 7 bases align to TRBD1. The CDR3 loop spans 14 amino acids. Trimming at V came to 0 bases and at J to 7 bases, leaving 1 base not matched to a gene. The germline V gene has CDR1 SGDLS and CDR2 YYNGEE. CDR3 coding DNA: TGTGCCAGCAGCGTAGAGGGGGCGAATTCACCCCTCCACTTT. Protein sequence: CASSVEGANSPLHF. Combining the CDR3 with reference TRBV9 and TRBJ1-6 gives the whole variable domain DSGVTQTPKHLITATGQRVTLRCSPRSGDLSVYWYQQSLDQGLQFLIQYYNGEERAKGNILERFSAQQFPDLHSELNLSSLELGDSALYFCASSVEGANSPLHFGNGTRLTVT.

In DNA form, the CDR3 reads TGTGCCACCCGTGGGGTCGACACCGGGGAGCTGTTTTTT. Protein: CATRGVDTGELFF. The chain couples TRBV24-1 to TRBJ2-2; D gene uncertain. V lost 9 bases to trimming and J lost 3 bases, with 10 bases between them. CDR3 length: 13 amino acids. Germline CDR1 is KGHDR and CDR2 is SFDVKD.

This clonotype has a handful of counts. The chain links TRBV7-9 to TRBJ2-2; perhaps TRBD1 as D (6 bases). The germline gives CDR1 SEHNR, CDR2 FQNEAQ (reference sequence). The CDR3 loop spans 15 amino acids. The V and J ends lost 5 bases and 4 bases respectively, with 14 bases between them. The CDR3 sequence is CASSLRSGVTGELFF. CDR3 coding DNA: TGTGCCAGCAGCCTAAGATCAGGGGTCACCGGGGAGCTGTTTTTT.

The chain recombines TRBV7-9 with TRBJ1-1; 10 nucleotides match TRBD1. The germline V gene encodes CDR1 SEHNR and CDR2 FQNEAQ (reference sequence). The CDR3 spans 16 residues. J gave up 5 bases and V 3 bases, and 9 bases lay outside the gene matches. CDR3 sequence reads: CASSLLMADRGTEAFF. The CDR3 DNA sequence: TGTGCCAGCAGCTTGCTAATGGCGGACAGGGGGACTGAAGCTTTCTTT.

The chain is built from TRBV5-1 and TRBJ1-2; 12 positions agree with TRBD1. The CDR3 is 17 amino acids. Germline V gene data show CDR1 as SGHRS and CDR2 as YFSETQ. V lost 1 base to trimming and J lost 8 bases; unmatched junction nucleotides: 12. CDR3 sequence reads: CASSLTTGQGARKGYTF. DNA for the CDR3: TGCGCCAGCAGCTTGACTACGGGACAGGGGGCGCGAAAAGGCTACACCTTC.

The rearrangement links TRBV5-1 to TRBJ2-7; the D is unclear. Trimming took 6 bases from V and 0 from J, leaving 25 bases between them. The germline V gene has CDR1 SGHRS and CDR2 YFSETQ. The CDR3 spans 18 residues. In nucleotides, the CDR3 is TGCGCCAGCACCTGGAAAACTGGTACCGGGTTGGTCTCCTACGAGCAGTACTTC. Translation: CASTWKTGTGLVSYEQYF.

The CDR3 nucleotides are TGTGCCACAACGACTAGCAGAGATTGGGGACAGGGGGACGAGCAGTACTTC. Translating it yields CATTTSRDWGQGDEQYF. The chain is built from TRBV11-2 and TRBJ2-7, with 11 bases that match TRBD1. The germline V gene has CDR1 SGHAT and CDR2 FQNNGV. V gave up 10 bases and J gave up 5 bases; unmatched junction bases: 19. The CDR3 has 17 amino acids.

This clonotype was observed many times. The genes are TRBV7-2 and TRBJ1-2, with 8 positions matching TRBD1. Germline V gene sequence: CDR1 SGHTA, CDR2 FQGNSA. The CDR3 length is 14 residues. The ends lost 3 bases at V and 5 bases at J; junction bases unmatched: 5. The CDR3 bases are TGTGCCAGCAGCTTCAGACAGGGGAGATATGGCTACACCTTC. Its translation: CASSFRQGRYGYTF. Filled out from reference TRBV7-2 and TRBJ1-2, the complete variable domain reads GAGVSQSPSNKVTEKGKDVELRCDPISGHTALYWYRQSLGQGLEFLIYFQGNSAPDKSGLPSDRFSAERTGGSVSTLTIQRTQQEDSAVYLCASSFRQGRYGYTFGSGTRLTVV.

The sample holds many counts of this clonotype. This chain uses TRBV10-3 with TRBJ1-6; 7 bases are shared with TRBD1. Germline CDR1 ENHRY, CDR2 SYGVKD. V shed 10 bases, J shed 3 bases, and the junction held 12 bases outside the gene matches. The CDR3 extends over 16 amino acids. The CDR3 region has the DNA TGTGCCAGCAGATCGGACAGGACACACTATAATTCACCCCTCCACTTT. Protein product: CASRSDRTHYNSPLHF.

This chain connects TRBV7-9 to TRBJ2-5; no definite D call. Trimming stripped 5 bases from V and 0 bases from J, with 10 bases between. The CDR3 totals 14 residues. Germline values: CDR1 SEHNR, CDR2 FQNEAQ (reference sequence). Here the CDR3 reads CASSPDLNQETQYF. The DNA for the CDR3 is TGTGCCAGCAGCCCCGATCTGAACCAAGAGACCCAGTACTTC.

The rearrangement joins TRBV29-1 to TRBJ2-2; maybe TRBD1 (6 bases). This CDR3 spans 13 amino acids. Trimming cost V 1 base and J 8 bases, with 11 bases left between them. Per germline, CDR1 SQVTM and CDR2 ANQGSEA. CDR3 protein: CSVEVRGTGELFF. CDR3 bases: TGCAGCGTTGAAGTAAGAGGGACAGGGGAGCTGTTTTTT.

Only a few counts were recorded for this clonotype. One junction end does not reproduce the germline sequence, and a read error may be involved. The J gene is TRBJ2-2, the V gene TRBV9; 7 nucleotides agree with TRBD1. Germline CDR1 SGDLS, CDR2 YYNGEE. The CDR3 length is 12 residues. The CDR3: CASSSTTGALFF. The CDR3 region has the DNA TGTGCCAGCAGTTCCACTACAGGGGCGCTGTTTTTT. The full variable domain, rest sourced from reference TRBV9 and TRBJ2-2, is DSGVTQTPKHLITATGQRVTLRCSPRSGDLSVYWYQQSLDQGLQFLIQYYNGEERAKGNILERFSAQQFPDLHSELNLSSLELGDSALYFCASSSTTGALFFGEGSRLTVL.

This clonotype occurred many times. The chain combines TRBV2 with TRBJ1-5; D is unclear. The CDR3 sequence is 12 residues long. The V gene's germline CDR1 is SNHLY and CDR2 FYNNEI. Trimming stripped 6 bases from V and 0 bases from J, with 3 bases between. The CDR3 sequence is CASRISNQPQHF. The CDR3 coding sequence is TGTGCCAGCAGAATTAGCAATCAGCCCCAGCATTTT. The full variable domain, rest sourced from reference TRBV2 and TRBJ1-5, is EPEVTQTPSHQVTQMGQEVILRCVPISNHLYFYWYRQILGQKVEFLVSFYNNEISEKSEIFDDQFSVERPDGSNFTLKIRSTKLEDSAMYFCASRISNQPQHFGDGTRLSIL.

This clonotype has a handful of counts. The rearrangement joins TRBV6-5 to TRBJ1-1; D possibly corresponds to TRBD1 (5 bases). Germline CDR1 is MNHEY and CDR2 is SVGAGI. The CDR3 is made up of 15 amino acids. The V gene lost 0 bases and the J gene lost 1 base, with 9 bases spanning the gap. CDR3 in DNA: TGTGCCAGCAGTTACTCGGGGGGAAAGAACACTGAAGCTTTCTTT. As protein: CASSYSGGKNTEAFF.

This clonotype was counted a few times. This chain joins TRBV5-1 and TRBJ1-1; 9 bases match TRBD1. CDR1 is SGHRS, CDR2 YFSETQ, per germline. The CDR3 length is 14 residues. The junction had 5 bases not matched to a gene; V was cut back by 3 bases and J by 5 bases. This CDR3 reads CASSSTGGVTEAFF. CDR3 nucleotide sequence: TGCGCCAGCAGCTCGACAGGGGGAGTGACTGAAGCTTTCTTT.

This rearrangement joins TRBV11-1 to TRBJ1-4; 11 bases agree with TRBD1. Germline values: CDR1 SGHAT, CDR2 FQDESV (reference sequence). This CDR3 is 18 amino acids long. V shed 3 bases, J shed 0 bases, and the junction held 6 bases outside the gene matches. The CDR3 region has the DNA TGTGCCAGCAGCTTCCGGGACAGGGGGAGCGCAACTAATGAAAAACTGTTTTTT. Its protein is CASSFRDRGSATNEKLFF.

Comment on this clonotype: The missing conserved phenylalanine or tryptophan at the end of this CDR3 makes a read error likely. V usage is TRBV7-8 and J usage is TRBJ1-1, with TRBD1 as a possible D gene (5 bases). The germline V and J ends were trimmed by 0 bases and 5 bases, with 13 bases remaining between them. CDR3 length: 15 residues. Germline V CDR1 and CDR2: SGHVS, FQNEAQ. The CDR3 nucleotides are TGTGCCAGCAGCTTAGCACACACAGAGGGGACTGAAGCTTTCCTT. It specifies CASSLAHTEGTEAFL.